These 29 T cell receptor beta chains were sequenced from one sample in a study. From the RT-PCR reads, TCRdb called clonotypes with MiXCR, one entry per CDR3 protein. The sample comprises about 680,000 distinct CDR3 sequences, approximately 15% of which are singletons, and roughly 4% rests with the top ten. The sequenced sample was memory CD4+ T cells from blood. These receptors originate from a female donor in good health, serving as a healthy control.

This clonotype was seen a few times. The chain combines TRBV2 with TRBJ1-2, with a weak D call TRBD1 (5 bases). There are 13 residues in the CDR3. The V gene lost 7 bases and the J gene lost 6 bases, with 15 bases spanning the gap. CDR1 SNHLY and CDR2 FYNNEI come from the germline V gene. The CDR3 nucleotides are TGTGCCAGCAAGAGGGACGGCATTGATGGCTACACCTTC. It encodes CASKRDGIDGYTF.

J is TRBJ1-2 and V is TRBV5-1; the D is unclear. The CDR3 contains 15 residues. V lost 1 base to trimming and J lost 5 bases, with 15 bases between them. CDR1 SGHRS and CDR2 YFSETQ come from the germline V gene. The CDR3 sequence is CASSLNGHSEYGYTF. In nucleotides, the CDR3 is TGCGCCAGCAGCTTGAACGGCCACTCAGAATATGGCTACACCTTC.

This clonotype came up a few times. The chain combines TRBV30 with TRBJ1-2; 7 positions match TRBD1. The CDR3 spans 13 residues. V lost 1 base to trimming and J lost 8 bases; unmatched junction nucleotides: 7. CDR1 is GTSNPN, CDR2 SVGIG, per germline (reference sequence). In DNA, the CDR3 is TGTGCCTGGAGTGCCCGGGACAGCCGGGGCTACACCTTC. The encoded protein is CAWSARDSRGYTF.

The rearrangement joins TRBV6-1 to TRBJ2-3, with no clear D. This CDR3 has 17 residues. The germline gives CDR1 MNHNS, CDR2 SASEGT. Trimming took off 6 bases at V and 0 bases at J, with 19 bases between the two ends. The CDR3 is CASSPFDGSTSTDTQYF. The DNA of the CDR3 is TGTGCCAGCAGCCCATTCGACGGAAGTACTAGCACAGATACGCAGTATTTT.

V usage is TRBV7-9 and J usage is TRBJ2-1; 8 nucleotides agree with TRBD2. CDR1 and CDR2 (germline): SEHNR, FQNEAQ (reference sequence). Losses at the gene ends were 5 bases for V and 0 bases for J; bases not matched to a gene: 15. The CDR3 consists of 19 residues. The CDR3 here is CASSRPASGLGSSYNEQFF. In DNA form, the CDR3 reads TGTGCCAGCAGCCGGCCCGCTAGCGGGTTAGGGAGCTCCTACAATGAGCAGTTCTTC.

The chain couples TRBV5-1 to TRBJ1-1, with D perhaps matching TRBD1 (5 bases). In germline, CDR1 is SGHRS, CDR2 YFSETQ. V lost 0 bases, J lost 3 bases, and 9 bases lay in between. The CDR3 has 14 residues. The CDR3 nucleotides read TGCGCCAGCAGCTTGGAGGGCAGGGACACTGAAGCTTTCTTT. Translated, it gives CASSLEGRDTEAFF.

This clonotype was seen only a few times. The V call is TRBV20-1, the J call TRBJ2-5; no firm D call. The CDR3 consists of 12 residues. V lost 1 base, J lost 4 bases, and 7 bases lay in between. Germline loops: CDR1 DFQATT, CDR2 SNEGSKA (reference sequence). The CDR3 here is CSARGLGETQYF. The CDR3, as DNA: TGCAGTGCTAGAGGATTAGGAGAGACCCAGTACTTC.

This chain links TRBV7-2 with TRBJ1-1; D gene unclear. CDR3 length: 15 residues. The germline CDR1 and CDR2 sequences are SGHTA and FQGNSA. Trimming left V 2 bases short and J 6 bases short, with 16 bases between. The CDR3 loop reads CASSLRSIPRAEAFF. The CDR3 coding sequence is TGTGCCAGCAGCTTAAGGAGTATCCCGAGGGCTGAAGCTTTCTTT.

The chain recombines TRBV18 with TRBJ1-2; D not certain. Deletions cut 3 bases from V and 4 bases from J, with 12 bases between. Germline CDR1 reads KGHSH; CDR2 reads LQKENI. This CDR3 comprises 14 residues. This CDR3 reads CASSPSTTGYGYTF. The CDR3 DNA sequence: TGTGCCAGCTCACCGTCGACTACGGGCTATGGCTACACCTTC.

The chain has TRBV20-1 and TRBJ1-1; unclear D gene. The CDR3 runs 12 residues. The germline V gene has CDR1 DFQATT and CDR2 SNEGSKA (reference sequence). Trimming pared 0 bases from V and 6 bases from J, leaving 8 bases between. The CDR3 sequence is CSARETSAEAFF. The CDR3 nucleotides read TGCAGTGCTAGAGAAACCTCCGCTGAAGCTTTCTTT.

In the case of this clonotype: This may be a read error: a much more frequent sequence differs by one nucleotide. The rearrangement uses TRBV30 and TRBJ1-1, with unresolved D. The CDR3 runs to 13 residues. Germline-derived CDR1 and CDR2 are GTSNPN and SVGIG (reference sequence). DNA for the CDR3: TGTGCCTGGATGCGGAACATGAACACTGAAGCTTTATTT. This translates into CAWMRNMNTEALF.

In the case of this clonotype: Possible read error: a much larger clone is one base away. The V and J genes are TRBV29-1 and TRBJ2-1; D is uncertain. CDR3 length: 14 residues. Germline assignment: CDR1 SQVTM and CDR2 ANQGSEA. The DNA of the CDR3 is TGCAGCGTTGAAGTCATCCCTGGAAGCAATGAGAAGTTCTTC. This codes for CSVEVIPGSNEKFF.

The chain employs TRBV7-8 and TRBJ1-4; TRBD1 matches 10 bases. The V gene's germline CDR1 is SGHVS and CDR2 FQNEAQ. The CDR3 sequence is 15 residues long. The V and J ends lost 4 bases and 7 bases, in that order; junction bases with no gene match: 6. In DNA, the CDR3 is TGTGCCAGCAGCTACCAGACAGGGGGCGGTGAAAAACTGTTTTTT. It is translated as CASSYQTGGGEKLFF.

The J gene is TRBJ1-5, the V gene TRBV7-6; maybe TRBD1 (6 bases). The length of the CDR3 is 16 residues. Germline V gene data show CDR1 as SGHVS and CDR2 as FNYEAQ. Trimming took 1 base from V and 6 from J, leaving 16 bases between them. The CDR3 spells CASSLGPRGNAQPQHF. CDR3 coding DNA: TGTGCCAGCAGCTTAGGACCCAGGGGAAATGCTCAGCCCCAGCATTTT.

This clonotype was counted ten times or more. The chain combines TRBV7-2 with TRBJ1-5; 7 nucleotides line up with TRBD1. The CDR3 covers 13 residues. Germline V gives CDR1 SGHTA, CDR2 FQGNSA. Germline trimming cut 5 bases from V and 4 bases from J; bases unmatched to any gene: 2. The CDR3 is CASSGDRNQPQHF. DNA for the CDR3: TGTGCCAGCAGCGGGGACAGAAATCAGCCCCAGCATTTT.

This chain joins TRBV24-1 and TRBJ1-5, with a weak D call TRBD1 (6 bases). The germline V gene encodes CDR1 KGHDR and CDR2 SFDVKD. The ends were cut back, 3 bases at V and 7 bases at J, with 18 bases in the middle. This CDR3 comprises 16 residues. The CDR3 loop is CATSDPRGGRFQPQHF. CDR3 in DNA: TGTGCCACCAGTGATCCGCGGGGGGGGCGCTTCCAGCCCCAGCATTTT.

This clonotype has a count of ten or more. The CDR3 region is CSAPPVTSDEQFF. The CDR3 bases are TGCAGTGCCCCACCCGTAACAAGCGATGAGCAGTTCTTC. The genes are TRBV20-1 and TRBJ2-1; no definite D call. This CDR3 has 13 amino acids. Trimming took off 6 bases at V and 8 bases at J, with 17 bases between the two ends. Germline CDR1 DFQATT, CDR2 SNEGSKA (reference sequence).

This sequence joins TRBV6-2 or TRBV6-3 and TRBJ2-7; possibly TRBD1 or TRBD2 for D (5 bases each). Germline CDR1 MNHEY, CDR2 SVGEGT. The ends were cut back, 8 bases at V and 0 bases at J, with 17 bases in the middle. This CDR3 contains 15 residues. The DNA for the CDR3 is TGTGCCAGCCGGACTCGGACGGGGCTCTCCTACGAGCAGTACTTC. This gives the protein CASRTRTGLSYEQYF.

Concerning this clonotype itself: Being one base from a much bigger clone, this may be a read error. The rearrangement links TRBV4-2 to TRBJ2-7; the D call may be TRBD1 or TRBD2 (5 bases each). This CDR3 has 17 residues. Germline lookup yields CDR1 LGHNA and CDR2 YNFKEQ. The V gene lost 1 base and the J gene lost 7 bases, with 23 bases spanning the gap. The CDR3 reads CASSQAVGAESYNEQYF. The CDR3 DNA reads as TGTGCCAGCAGCCAAGCGGTCGGGGCGGAGTCCTACAATGAGCAGTACTTC.

This chain connects TRBV20-1 to TRBJ2-3; 12 nucleotides align to TRBD2. V was pared by 6 bases and J by 3 bases, with 10 bases of the junction left unmatched. Germline V lookup: CDR1 DFQATT, CDR2 SNEGSKA (reference sequence). CDR3 length: 16 residues. CDR3 sequence (DNA): TGCAGTGCATCCGTCAGGACTAGCGGGGCTACAGATACGCAGTATTTT. Amino acids: CSASVRTSGATDTQYF.

In this sample, this clonotype turned up a few times. CDR3 protein: CSAREGPITDTQYF. In DNA, the CDR3 is TGCAGTGCTAGAGAGGGGCCTATCACAGATACGCAGTATTTT. The chain couples TRBV20-1 to TRBJ2-3, with D possibly TRBD1 on 5 matching bases. V lost 0 bases, J lost 2 bases, and 9 bases lay in between. CDR3 length equals 14 residues. The germline V gene has CDR1 DFQATT and CDR2 SNEGSKA (reference sequence).

This clonotype was counted many times. The rearrangement joins TRBV4-3 to TRBJ1-2; D call uncertain. The CDR3 is 15 residues long. In germline, CDR1 is LGHNA, CDR2 YSLEER. Trimming pared 0 bases from V and 0 bases from J, leaving 8 bases between. The CDR3 region has the DNA TGCGCCAGCAGCCAAGATCAGGCCGCTAACTATGGCTACACCTTC. It is translated as CASSQDQAANYGYTF.

The chain recombines TRBV15 with TRBJ1-1; possibly TRBD1 for D (5 bases). Between the trimmed V and J ends, which lost 6 bases and 6 bases, there was a span of 14 bases. Germline loops: CDR1 LNHNV, CDR2 YYDKDF (reference sequence). This CDR3 has 13 residues. The CDR3 region has the DNA TGTGCCACCAGGACCCCAGGGAGCCCTGAAGCTTTCTTT. This translates into CATRTPGSPEAFF. The whole variable domain, remainder taken from reference TRBV15 and TRBJ1-1, is DAMVIQNPRYQVTQFGKPVTLSCSQTLNHNVMYWYQQKSSQAPKLLFHYYDKDFNNEADTPDNFQSRRPNTSFCFLDIRSPGLGDTAMYLCATRTPGSPEAFFGQGTRLTVV.

This clonotype was seen repeatedly, ten times or more. The chain joins TRBV4-3 to TRBJ1-5, with D possibly TRBD1 on 5 matching bases. V gave up 0 bases and J gave up 3 bases, with 15 bases separating them. Germline CDR1 LGHNA, CDR2 YSLEER. This CDR3 is 17 amino acids long. CDR3 coding DNA: TGCGCCAGCAGCCAAGATCAGTATGGGGCCTTCAATCAGCCCCAGCATTTT. Its translation is CASSQDQYGAFNQPQHF.

This clonotype has at least ten counts. The V and J genes are TRBV29-1 and TRBJ1-6, with TRBD1 matching 7 bases. Trimming removed 5 bases from V and 4 bases from J; junction bases left unmatched: 5. Per the germline V gene, CDR1 is SQVTM and CDR2 is ANQGSEA. The CDR3 length is 14 residues. CDR3 nucleotides: TGCAGCGTTCAAACAGGGGTTTATAATTCACCCCTCCACTTT. Translating gives CSVQTGVYNSPLHF.

There are many counts of this clonotype. The gene calls are TRBV6-2 or TRBV6-3 and TRBJ2-1; 7 bases are a match to TRBD2. The CDR3 totals 16 residues. Germline assignment: CDR1 MNHEY and CDR2 SVGEGT. V gave up 2 bases and J gave up 10 bases; unmatched junction bases: 14. The CDR3 region has the DNA TGTGCCAGCAGTTACCCCTGGGGCGGGAGACTGTGGGAGCAGTTCTTC. Translating gives CASSYPWGGRLWEQFF.

The gene calls are TRBV9 and TRBJ2-1; TRBD2 agrees at 14 bases. Germline values: CDR1 SGDLS, CDR2 YYNGEE. This CDR3 contains 18 residues. The J segment lost 10 bases and the V segment lost 2 bases, leaving 14 bases of the junction unmatched. This chain's CDR3 is CASSVTVGGLAGAREQFF. As DNA, the CDR3 is TGTGCCAGCAGCGTCACTGTAGGGGGACTAGCGGGAGCGAGGGAGCAGTTCTTC. Combining the CDR3 with reference TRBV9 and TRBJ2-1 gives the whole variable domain DSGVTQTPKHLITATGQRVTLRCSPRSGDLSVYWYQQSLDQGLQFLIQYYNGEERAKGNILERFSAQQFPDLHSELNLSSLELGDSALYFCASSVTVGGLAGAREQFFGPGTRLTVL.

This clonotype was counted many times. J is TRBJ2-5 and V is TRBV7-2; D gene ambiguous. The CDR3 is 15 amino acids. V shed 5 bases and J shed 5 bases, with 18 bases lying between them. Germline V lookup: CDR1 SGHTA, CDR2 FQGNSA. CDR3 nucleotide sequence: TGTGCCAGCAGCGCCTCATCAACCCCCCGGGAGACCCAGTACTTC. This translates into CASSASSTPRETQYF.

This clonotype was counted a few times. The rearrangement joins TRBV3-1 to TRBJ1-5; D remains ambiguous. Trimming removed 2 bases from V and 5 bases from J, with 7 bases in between. Germline V CDR1 and CDR2: LGHDT, YNNKEL (reference sequence). The CDR3 runs 13 residues. The CDR3, as DNA: TGTGCCAGCAGCCAACAGGTGGATCAGCCCCAGCATTTT. Translation: CASSQQVDQPQHF.